Following are 15 T cell receptor beta chains from one sample sequenced in a study of cytomegalovirus exposure and HLA in healthy donors. TCRdb's table, derived via immunoSEQ multiplex PCR, lists solely in-frame clones and lacks some. The data hold more than 140,000 clones, with 70% to 90% observed a single time. Specimen: PBMCs. The source is a young woman in good health and CMV-seropositive.

The rearrangement uses TRBV30 and TRBJ2-7; 9 bases match TRBD2. The CDR3 runs 14 residues. The junction had 6 bases not matched to a gene; V was cut back by 4 bases and J by 2 bases. Germline lookup yields CDR1 GTSNPN and CDR2 SVGIG (reference sequence). This chain's CDR3 is CAWTNGLAPYEQYF. The CDR3 bases are TGTGCCTGGACCAACGGACTAGCGCCCTACGAGCAGTACTTC. The whole variable domain, remainder taken from reference TRBV30 and TRBJ2-7, is SQTIHQWPATLVQPVGSPLSLECTVEGTSNPNLYWYRQAAGRGLQLLFYSVGIGQISSEVPQNLSASRPQDRQFILSSKKLLLSDSGFYLCAWTNGLAPYEQYFGPGTRLTVT.

This clone was seen once. Other DNA sequences in this sample translate to the same CDR3. The chain couples TRBV5-1 to TRBJ2-7, with D possibly being TRBD1 (5 bases). V was shortened by 0 bases and J by 3 bases, with 10 bases between the two germline ends. The germline V gene encodes CDR1 SGHRS and CDR2 YFSETQ. This CDR3 has 14 amino acids. CDR3 in DNA: TGCGCCAGCAGCTTGGACGGTCAGGGCTACGAGCAGTACTTC. This sequence encodes CASSLDGQGYEQYF.

The chain is built from TRBV29-1 and TRBJ1-5, with D perhaps matching TRBD1 (6 bases). Germline lookup yields CDR1 SQVTM and CDR2 ANQGSEA. The CDR3 covers 12 residues. Trimming shortened V by 6 bases and J by 4 bases, and 10 bases separated the two germline ends. The CDR3 spells CSVGTNNQPQHF. Written as DNA, the CDR3 is TGCAGCGTGGGGACAAATAATCAGCCCCAGCATTTT.

The DNA of the CDR3 is TGTGCCAGCAGCTCCTCGACAGGTTATAGCAATCAGCCCCAGCATTTT. Protein product: CASSSSTGYSNQPQHF. The gene calls are TRBV7-2 and TRBJ1-5, with D possibly TRBD1 on 6 matching bases. Trimming took off 4 bases at V and 0 bases at J, with 13 bases between the two ends. The CDR3 extends over 16 amino acids. Germline CDR1 is SGHTA and CDR2 is FQGNSA.

The chain couples TRBV5-4 to TRBJ2-7, with TRBD2 identical over 14 bases. Per the germline V gene, CDR1 is SGHNT and CDR2 is YYREEE (reference sequence). The CDR3 contains 16 residues. The V segment lost 4 bases and the J segment 6 bases; nucleotides outside the gene matches: 9. CDR3 region: CASSPGLAGVESEQYF. The DNA for the CDR3 is TGTGCCAGCAGCCCGGGACTAGCGGGAGTAGAATCCGAGCAGTACTTC.

This clone was found a few times. V and J are TRBV9 and TRBJ1-2; D call uncertain. Germline CDR1 reads SGDLS; CDR2 reads YYNGEE. V lost 0 bases and J 6 bases, leaving 12 bases between the germline ends. This CDR3 spans 14 amino acids. The CDR3 sequence is CASSVGNSQNGYTF. The CDR3 DNA reads as TGTGCCAGCAGCGTAGGGAACAGCCAAAATGGCTACACCTTC.

The chain has TRBV5-1 and TRBJ2-3; no definite D call. CDR3 size: 16 residues. Trimming cost V 3 bases and J 2 bases, with 16 bases left between them. Germline V lookup: CDR1 SGHRS, CDR2 YFSETQ. CDR3 sequence (DNA): TGCGCCAGCAGCTCCGCTGGGCAGGCTTCCACAGATACGCAGTATTTT. Amino acids: CASSSAGQASTDTQYF.

This sequence joins TRBV27 and TRBJ2-4, with 9 bases identical to TRBD2. In germline, CDR1 is MNHEY, CDR2 SMNVEV (reference sequence). This CDR3 region has 16 residues. J gave up 2 bases and V 5 bases, and 7 bases lay outside the gene matches. This CDR3 reads CASSPREGRSKNIQYF. CDR3 nucleotides: TGTGCCAGCAGTCCGCGGGAGGGCCGATCCAAAAACATTCAGTACTTC.

The chain couples TRBV2 to TRBJ1-5; TRBD1 is a possible D gene (6 bases). Germline V gene sequence: CDR1 SNHLY, CDR2 FYNNEI. The CDR3 consists of 14 residues. V lost 1 base to trimming and J lost 3 bases, with 7 bases between them. Here the CDR3 reads CASSEDRVNQPQHF. CDR3 nucleotide sequence: TGTGCCAGCAGTGAAGACAGGGTCAATCAGCCCCAGCATTTT.

CDR3 region: CASTLTGDYGYTF. The CDR3 DNA reads as TGTGCCAGCACTCTAACAGGGGACTATGGCTACACCTTC. The chain joins TRBV7-9 to TRBJ1-2, with 7 bases aligning to TRBD1. The trim removed 7 bases at V and 3 bases at J, leaving 5 bases unmatched. This CDR3 is built from 13 residues. The germline gives CDR1 SEHNR, CDR2 FQNEAQ (reference sequence).

The rearrangement joins TRBV5-6 to TRBJ2-1; a weak D match, TRBD1 (5 bases). This CDR3 has 12 amino acids. With 0 bases removed from V and 13 bases from J, the gap between germline ends came to 11 bases. Germline loops: CDR1 SGHDT, CDR2 YYEEEE. The chain's CDR3 is CASSLEFQGQFF. The CDR3 DNA sequence: TGTGCCAGCAGCTTGGAATTCCAGGGCCAGTTCTTC.

This clone was seen once. This chain uses TRBV6-1 with TRBJ2-7; 13 nucleotides align to TRBD2. Germline CDR1 and CDR2: MNHNS and SASEGT. CDR3 length: 15 amino acids. Trimming removed 3 bases from V and 13 bases from J; junction bases left unmatched: 12. This chain's CDR3 is CASSEPSGLAGPSYF. CDR3 coding DNA: TGTGCCAGCAGTGAGCCGTCGGGACTAGCGGGACCATCTTACTTC.

The sample holds a few counts of this clone. The chain couples TRBV4-2 to TRBJ2-7, with 10 bases lining up with TRBD2. CDR3 length: 16 amino acids. Per germline, CDR1 LGHNA and CDR2 YNFKEQ. V gave up 0 bases and J gave up 4 bases; unmatched junction bases: 6. CDR3 protein: CASSQEQGLAVYEQYF. In DNA form, the CDR3 reads TGTGCCAGCAGCCAAGAACAAGGACTAGCGGTATACGAGCAGTACTTC.

The V and J genes are TRBV19 and TRBJ2-1, with TRBD2 identical over 8 bases. V lost 6 bases, J lost 7 bases, and 5 bases stayed unmatched. This CDR3 contains 13 residues. CDR1 is LNHDA, CDR2 SQIVND, per germline (reference sequence). CDR3 sequence: CASRRGVGNEQFF. The CDR3 DNA follows: TGTGCCAGTAGGCGGGGGGTGGGGAATGAGCAGTTCTTC.

This chain joins TRBV29-1 and TRBJ1-1; 11 bases match TRBD1. The V segment lost 6 bases and the J segment 8 bases; nucleotides outside the gene matches: 2. The CDR3 totals 11 residues. The germline V gene has CDR1 SQVTM and CDR2 ANQGSEA. DNA of the CDR3: TGCAGCGTAGGACAGGGGGCAGAAGCTTTCTTT. As protein: CSVGQGAEAFF.